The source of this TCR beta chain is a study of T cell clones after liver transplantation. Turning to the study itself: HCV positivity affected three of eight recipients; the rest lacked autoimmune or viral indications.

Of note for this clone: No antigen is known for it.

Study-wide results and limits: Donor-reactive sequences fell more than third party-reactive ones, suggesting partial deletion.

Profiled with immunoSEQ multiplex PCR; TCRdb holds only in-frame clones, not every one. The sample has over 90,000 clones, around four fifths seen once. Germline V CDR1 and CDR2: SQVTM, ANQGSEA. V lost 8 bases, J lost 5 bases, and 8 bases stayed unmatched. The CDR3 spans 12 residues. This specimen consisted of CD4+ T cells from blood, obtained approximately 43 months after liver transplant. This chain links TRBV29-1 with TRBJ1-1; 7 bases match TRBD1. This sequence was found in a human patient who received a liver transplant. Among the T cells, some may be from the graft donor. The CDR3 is CSLDRVGTEAFF. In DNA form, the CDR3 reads TGCAGCCTCGACAGGGTAGGGACTGAAGCTTTCTTT. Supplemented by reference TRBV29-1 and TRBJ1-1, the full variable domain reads SAVISQKPSRDICQRGTSLTIQCQVDSQVTMMFWYRQQPGQSLTLIATANQGSEATYESGFVIDKFPISRPNLTFSTLTVSNMSPEDSSIYLCSLDRVGTEAFFGQGTRLTVV.